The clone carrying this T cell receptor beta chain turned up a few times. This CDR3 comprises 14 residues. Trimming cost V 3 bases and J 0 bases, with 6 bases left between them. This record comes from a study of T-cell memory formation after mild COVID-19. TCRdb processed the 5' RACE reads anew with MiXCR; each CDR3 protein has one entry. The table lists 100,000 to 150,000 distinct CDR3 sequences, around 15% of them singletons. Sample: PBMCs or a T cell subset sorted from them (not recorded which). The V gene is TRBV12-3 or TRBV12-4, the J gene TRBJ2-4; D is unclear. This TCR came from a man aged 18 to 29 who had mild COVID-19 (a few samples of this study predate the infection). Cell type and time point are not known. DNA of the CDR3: TGTGCCAGCAGTTTTGAGGTAGCCAAAAACATTCAGTACTTC. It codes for CASSFEVAKNIQYF.